This T cell receptor (beta chain) was profiled in a study of response to subunit inactivated influenza vaccine. The CDR3 totals 18 residues. CDR1 and CDR2 (germline): SGHAT, FQNNGV. Trimming removed 0 bases from V and 5 bases from J; junction bases left unmatched: 8. Study results and limitations: The authors put forward the suggestion that each seasonal influenza vaccination may bring in only a limited number of new T cells.

Only a few counts were recorded for this clonotype. Its antigen is not known. TCRdb ran MiXCR on the RT-PCR reads and lists one entry per CDR3 protein. The repertoire includes approximately 680,000 distinct CDR3 sequences, 15% to 19% of them detected once, and around 10% sits in the top ten. The sequence derives from a man aged 45-60 years who received an inactivated influenza vaccine. The V and J genes are TRBV11-2 and TRBJ2-3, with 13 nucleotides matching TRBD2. The specimen was PBMCs from blood, collected 11 to 12 days after vaccination. In DNA form, the CDR3 reads TGTGCCAGCAGCTTAGATCTGGGACTAGCGGGATTAGAAGATACGCAGTATTTT. It specifies CASSLDLGLAGLEDTQYF.